The clone carrying this T cell receptor (beta chain) came up a few times. The data derive from a study of blood T cell repertoires in COVID-19. Study context: PBMCs, B-cell-depleted T cells, or T cells provided the cDNA or gDNA that made up the material.

One Seattle source followed patients from active infection through their disease course. Trimming at V came to 2 bases and at J to 6 bases, leaving 8 bases not matched to a gene. Germline CDR1 reads SNHLY; CDR2 reads FYNNEI. The CDR3 loop spans 15 amino acids. Sequencing used immunoSEQ multiplex PCR; TCRdb keeps in-frame clones, though not all of them. This sample carries around 290,000 clones, about 88% of them seen once, and the ten largest clones take 13%. The chain carries TRBV2 and TRBJ1-2; 8 positions agree with TRBD1. This receptor was identified in a woman aged 65 to 85 with COVID-19, enrolled during active disease. Source material: peripheral blood. CDR3 in amino acids: CASSEQGARVDGYTF. CDR3 bases: TGTGCCAGCAGTGAACAGGGGGCGAGGGTTGATGGCTACACCTTC.